This is a list of T cell receptor beta chains from one sample in a study of blood T cell repertoires in COVID-19. Sequencing was performed with immunoSEQ multiplex PCR; in TCRdb, only in-frame clones are kept and a portion is missing. The sample lists 95,000 or so clones; 70% to 90% were seen once. Source material: peripheral blood. The receptors here all came from a human donor in a cohort sampled during active COVID-19. Each CDR3 is given with its conserved first and last residue. The D gene is left open where the match is weak. Rows give clone size only sometimes, using once, few, many, or a class for an expanded clone.

.,TRBV7-3,TRBJ1-6,.,TGTGCCAGCAGCTCTGAGACGGGAGCCAGAGGTTCACCCCTCCACTTT,CASSSETGARGSPLHF
.,TRBV7-8,TRBJ1-5,.,TGTGCCAGCAGCTTATTTCCGGACTCGGGTCAGCCCCAGCATTTT,CASSLFPDSGQPQHF
TRBD1,TRBV27,TRBJ1-2,.,TGTGCCAGCAGTTCCCGGGACAGTAACTATGGCTACACCTTC,CASSSRDSNYGYTF
.,TRBV5-1,TRBJ2-3,.,TGCGCCAGCAGCTCCGGTGGCAGGGGATCTGATACGCAGTATTTT,CASSSGGRGSDTQYF
TRBD1,TRBV28,TRBJ2-7,.,TGTGCCAGCAGTTTAGGGACAGGGGTTCCCTACGAGCAGTACTTC,CASSLGTGVPYEQYF
TRBD1,TRBV6-1,TRBJ2-1,.,TGTGCCAGCAGTGCGATGACAGGGCCCCCCTACAATGAGCAGTTCTTC,CASSAMTGPPYNEQFF
TRBD1,TRBV29-1,TRBJ2-2,.,TGCAGCGTTGAACCCGACAGGGTAGGCACCGGGGAGCTGTTTTTT,CSVEPDRVGTGELFF
.,TRBV11-2,TRBJ2-2,once,TGTGCCAGCAGCCCGGACAGACCCTTAGGGACCGGGGAGCTGTTTTTT,CASSPDRPLGTGELFF
TRBD2,TRBV6-2/TRBV6-3,TRBJ2-1,.,TGTGCCAGCAGTGTGAGCGGGGGCGCCTACAATGAGCAGTTCTTC,CASSVSGGAYNEQFF
TRBD1,TRBV30,TRBJ1-2,once,TGTGCCTGGAGTGAGGGGGCTGCGGATGGCTACACCTTC,CAWSEGAADGYTF
TRBD2,TRBV7-8,TRBJ2-2,.,TGTGCCAGCAGCGACTGGGGTGGTGCGGGGGGGCAGACCGGGGAGCTGTTTTTT,CASSDWGGAGGQTGELFF
.,TRBV6-5,TRBJ1-2,.,TGTGCCAGCAGTTACCTCGGGGCTAACTATGGCTACACCTTC,CASSYLGANYGYTF
.,TRBV5-1,TRBJ2-2,.,TGCGCCAGCAGCGAGAGGGCCGGGGAGCTGTTTTTT,CASSERAGELFF
TRBD1,TRBV7-2,TRBJ2-7,.,TGTGCCAGCAGTCAGACAGGGAATTACGAGCAGTACTTC,CASSQTGNYEQYF
TRBD1,TRBV7-9,TRBJ2-5,.,TGTGCCAGCAGCCTCACCTCCGGGACAGTGCTTCAAGAGACCCAGTACTTC,CASSLTSGTVLQETQYF
TRBD1,TRBV7-9,TRBJ1-5,.,TGTGCCAGCAGCTTAGGGGACAGGGGAAGGGCCAATCAGCCCCAGCATTTT,CASSLGDRGRANQPQHF
TRBD1,TRBV7-2,TRBJ1-4,.,TGTGCCAGCAGCCCGGACAGGGGTAAACAAAAACTGTTTTTT,CASSPDRGKQKLFF
.,TRBV10-1,TRBJ2-5,.,TGCGCCAGCAGTGATTTGAGAGGAGAGACCCAGTACTTC,CASSDLRGETQYF
.,TRBV19,TRBJ2-6,.,TGTGCCAGTAGTATACGATTGGTCAGTCTCAGCTCTGGGGCCAACGTCCTGACTTTC,CASSIRLVSLSSGANVLTF
.,TRBV5-6,TRBJ2-3,.,TGTGCCAGCAGCTTTGGGCCAGATACGCAGTATTTT,CASSFGPDTQYF
.,TRBV29-1,TRBJ1-2,.,TGCAGCGTCGACGGACTAGGGGTCTATGGCTACACCTTC,CSVDGLGVYGYTF
.,TRBV9,TRBJ2-7,.,TGTGCCAGCAGCCTTCGCCCGGGGGGCCCCTACGAGCAGTACTTC,CASSLRPGGPYEQYF
TRBD1,TRBV11-2,TRBJ2-3,once,TGTGCCAGCAGCTTAGGTCTGGGACAGAACACAGATACGCAGTATTTT,CASSLGLGQNTDTQYF
.,TRBV19,TRBJ1-3,.,TGTGCCAGTAGTCCTCGGACATTCGGAAACACCATATATTTT,CASSPRTFGNTIYF
.,TRBV7-9,TRBJ2-7,.,TGTGCCAGCAGCCCCGATAGGGGGCAGGGGGGTTCCTACGAGCAGTACTTC,CASSPDRGQGGSYEQYF
.,TRBV7-2,TRBJ2-1,.,TGTGCCAGCACTCCCGGACTGTTCTCCTACAATGAGCAGTTCTTC,CASTPGLFSYNEQFF
TRBD1,TRBV5-6,TRBJ2-5,.,TGTGCCAGCAGCTTGAAGGGGGCGCGGGAGACCCAGTACTTC,CASSLKGARETQYF
TRBD1,TRBV5-4,TRBJ1-4,few,TGTGCCAGCAGCTATGGGACAGCGAGAAATGAAAAACTGTTTTTT,CASSYGTARNEKLFF
TRBD1,TRBV27,TRBJ2-2,.,TGTGCCAGCAGTCCAAGACAGGGCCGGAACACCGGGGAGCTGTTTTTT,CASSPRQGRNTGELFF
TRBD1,TRBV7-8,TRBJ2-7,.,TGTGCCAGCAGACCAACCGGGACAGCAGCCTACGAGCAGTACTTC,CASRPTGTAAYEQYF
.,TRBV3-1/TRBV3-2,TRBJ2-2,once,TGTGCCAGCAGCCAGGACAGTACCGGGGAGCTGTTTTTT,CASSQDSTGELFF
.,TRBV7-9,TRBJ2-2,.,TGTGCCACCGACCGGGACTCCTTCGAGGGCGGGGAGCTGTTTTTT,CATDRDSFEGGELFF
.,TRBV6-5,TRBJ2-1,.,TGTGCCAGCAGTTTTTATCCCGGCAATGAGCAGTTCTTC,CASSFYPGNEQFF
TRBD2,TRBV30,TRBJ2-1,.,TGTGCCTGGGGAATAGCGGGGGGTTACAATGAGCAGTTCTTC,CAWGIAGGYNEQFF
TRBD1,TRBV6-5,TRBJ1-2,.,TGTGCCAGCATCATACAGGGGGGTTTGAACTATGGCTACACCTTC,CASIIQGGLNYGYTF
TRBD1,TRBV3-1/TRBV3-2,TRBJ2-5,.,TGTGCCAGCAGCCCGGGACAGGGTGAGACCCAGTACTTC,CASSPGQGETQYF
.,TRBV5-1,TRBJ1-6,.,TGCGCCAGCAGCTTGGGAGGAACGGATAATTCACCCCTCCACTTT,CASSLGGTDNSPLHF
.,TRBV5-1,TRBJ1-4,.,TGCGCCAGCGGACCTGGGGGGGCTCGTGAAAAACTGTTTTTT,CASGPGGAREKLFF
.,TRBV19,TRBJ1-4,few,TGTGCCAGTAGTTACAGGGCTGAAAAACTGTTTTTT,CASSYRAEKLFF
.,TRBV9,TRBJ2-1,.,TGTGCCAGCAGCGCACTTCTACTAGGGAGCAATGAGCAGTTCTTC,CASSALLLGSNEQFF
TRBD1,TRBV11-2,TRBJ2-1,.,TGTGCCAGCAGAGGGACAGGGATAAATGAGCAGTTCTTC,CASRGTGINEQFF
TRBD2,TRBV10-3,TRBJ2-1,.,TGTGCCACCGGTAGCGGGGGGAGCAATGAGCAGTTCTTC,CATGSGGSNEQFF
.,TRBV28,TRBJ1-6,.,TGTGCCAGCAGTCAGGGGCTCGGTAATTCACCCCTCCACTTT,CASSQGLGNSPLHF